A selection of T cell receptor beta chains follows, all from one sample in a study of CD8 T cells in ankylosing spondylitis. TCRdb re-called the 5' RACE reads through MiXCR, storing one row per CDR3 protein. This table has over 200,000 distinct CDR3 sequences, around 20% appearing once. Sequenced input: blood, either unsorted or a sorted T cell fraction (not recorded which). These receptors originate from a male donor with ankylosing spondylitis. Both conserved end residues are part of each CDR3. Each record gives: V gene, J gene, D gene, clone size, CDR3 DNA, CDR3 protein. The D gene is left open where the match is weak. Size is stated for part of the rows, as once, few or many counts, or as a class when the clone is expanded.

V gene: TRBV7-9
J gene: TRBJ2-1
D gene: TRBD2
clone size: once
CDR3 DNA: TGTGCCAGCAGCTTATCTAGCGGGGGTTGGGATGAGCAGTTCTTC
CDR3 protein: CASSLSSGGWDEQFF

V gene: TRBV27
J gene: TRBJ1-2
D gene: -
clone size: -
CDR3 DNA: TGTGCCAGCAGCTCGGGAGGGGGCTATGGCTACACCTTC
CDR3 protein: CASSSGGGYGYTF

V gene: TRBV25-1
J gene: TRBJ2-5
D gene: -
clone size: few
CDR3 DNA: TGTGCCAGCAGTGAATATGTGTACCAAGAGACCCAGTACTTC
CDR3 protein: CASSEYVYQETQYF

V gene: TRBV6-5
J gene: TRBJ2-1
D gene: -
clone size: few
CDR3 DNA: TGTGCCAGCAGTTATGGGGGGGCCGGGCACAGTGAGCAGTTCTTC
CDR3 protein: CASSYGGAGHSEQFF

V gene: TRBV12-3/TRBV12-4
J gene: TRBJ2-1
D gene: TRBD2
clone size: few
CDR3 DNA: TGTGCCAGCCAAGACCAAGGGGCGGGGGGACCTACGATTGATGAGCAGTTCTTC
CDR3 protein: CASQDQGAGGPTIDEQFF

V gene: TRBV7-9
J gene: TRBJ2-7
D gene: -
clone size: -
CDR3 DNA: TGTGCCAGCAGCGCCCGGGACCCCTATTACGAGCAGTACTTC
CDR3 protein: CASSARDPYYEQYF

V gene: TRBV7-8
J gene: TRBJ2-2
D gene: -
clone size: few
CDR3 DNA: TGTGCCAGCAGCTTAGCGGACCCCTCAACCGGGGAGCTGTTTTTT
CDR3 protein: CASSLADPSTGELFF

V gene: TRBV5-6
J gene: TRBJ2-3
D gene: -
clone size: -
CDR3 DNA: TGTGCCAGCAGCCAGCCAGTAGGCGGCGGCTTCCTCCCCACAGATACGCAGTATTTT
CDR3 protein: CASSQPVGGGFLPTDTQYF

V gene: TRBV2
J gene: TRBJ1-4
D gene: -
clone size: few
CDR3 DNA: TGTGCCAGCGAAGAAGAGGGGAATGAAAAACTGTTTTTT
CDR3 protein: CASEEEGNEKLFF

V gene: TRBV27
J gene: TRBJ1-2
D gene: TRBD1
clone size: -
CDR3 DNA: TGTGCCAGCAGTTCCGGACAGGCTGGTACTCCGATAAGTATCTATGGCTACACCTTC
CDR3 protein: CASSSGQAGTPISIYGYTF

V gene: TRBV9
J gene: TRBJ2-7
D gene: TRBD1
clone size: -
CDR3 DNA: TGTGCCAGCAGCTCAGGACAGGACCGAGCCTACGAGCAGTACTTC
CDR3 protein: CASSSGQDRAYEQYF

V gene: TRBV30
J gene: TRBJ2-1
D gene: TRBD1
clone size: -
CDR3 DNA: TGTGCCTGGAGAGGGACAGGGGTGGACCAGTTCTTC
CDR3 protein: CAWRGTGVDQFF

V gene: TRBV6-5
J gene: TRBJ2-2
D gene: -
clone size: -
CDR3 DNA: TGTGCCAGCAGTTACGGCCCCCCCGGGGAGCTGTTTTTT
CDR3 protein: CASSYGPPGELFF

V gene: TRBV12-3/TRBV12-4
J gene: TRBJ1-2
D gene: -
clone size: few
CDR3 DNA: TGTGCCAGCAGCGTCAGTATGGGGCCATATGGCTACACCTTC
CDR3 protein: CASSVSMGPYGYTF

V gene: TRBV4-1
J gene: TRBJ2-7
D gene: -
clone size: few
CDR3 DNA: TGCGCCAGCAGCCAGGACCGGACAGAGAATTCCTACGAGCAGTACTTC
CDR3 protein: CASSQDRTENSYEQYF

V gene: TRBV6-5
J gene: TRBJ2-7
D gene: -
clone size: once
CDR3 DNA: TGTGCCAGCAGTTATGGCCCGCGGGAAACCTACGAGCAGTACTTC
CDR3 protein: CASSYGPRETYEQYF

V gene: TRBV12-3/TRBV12-4
J gene: TRBJ1-5
D gene: -
clone size: -
CDR3 DNA: TGTGCCAGCAGTCTCCGGGGCCGCAATCAGCCCCAGCATTTT
CDR3 protein: CASSLRGRNQPQHF

V gene: TRBV4-1
J gene: TRBJ2-7
D gene: -
clone size: few
CDR3 DNA: TGCGCCAGCAGCCAAGAGGCCAGGGTGGTTTACGAGCAGTACTTC
CDR3 protein: CASSQEARVVYEQYF

V gene: TRBV4-1
J gene: TRBJ1-1
D gene: -
clone size: -
CDR3 DNA: TGCGCCAGCAGCCAAGTGATCGGGACCCCCAACACTGAAGCTTTCTTT
CDR3 protein: CASSQVIGTPNTEAFF

V gene: TRBV29-1
J gene: TRBJ2-5
D gene: -
clone size: few
CDR3 DNA: TGCAGCGTTGAAGTGCCAGGGTTGGGGGTATTGGCCCAGTACTTC
CDR3 protein: CSVEVPGLGVLAQYF

V gene: TRBV10-3
J gene: TRBJ1-2
D gene: TRBD1
clone size: -
CDR3 DNA: TGTGCCATCAGTGCCGGACAGGGTTCGGCCTATGGCTACACCTTC
CDR3 protein: CAISAGQGSAYGYTF

V gene: TRBV27
J gene: TRBJ1-1
D gene: -
clone size: -
CDR3 DNA: TGTGCCAGCGCGGAGGCCCGAGGTACTGAAGCTTTCTTT
CDR3 protein: CASAEARGTEAFF

V gene: TRBV29-1
J gene: TRBJ2-7
D gene: TRBD1
clone size: few
CDR3 DNA: TGCAGCGTTAAGACAGGGTTAGGGTTCGAGCAGTACTTC
CDR3 protein: CSVKTGLGFEQYF

V gene: TRBV6-5
J gene: TRBJ2-4
D gene: TRBD2
clone size: few
CDR3 DNA: TGTGCCAGCAGTTACCCGGGGGGGGAAAACATTCAGTACTTC
CDR3 protein: CASSYPGGENIQYF